Presented here are 8 T cell receptor beta chains from one specimen sequenced in a study of blood T cell repertoires in COVID-19. Sequencing was performed with immunoSEQ multiplex PCR; in TCRdb, only in-frame clones are kept and a portion is missing. The sample holds around 300,000 clones, roughly 88% seen once. Material: PBMCs or T cells enriched from blood (not recorded which). These receptors were collected from a man aged 25-40 years who had recovered from COVID-19.

J is TRBJ1-3 and V is TRBV11-2, with 9 bases aligning to TRBD1. Trimming at V came to 5 bases and at J to 4 bases, leaving 6 bases not matched to a gene. Germline V lookup: CDR1 SGHAT, CDR2 FQNNGV. The CDR3 contains 15 residues. The CDR3 here is CASSEQGAKGNTIYF. CDR3 nucleotide sequence: TGTGCCAGCAGCGAACAGGGGGCTAAGGGAAACACCATATATTTT.

CDR3 sequence reads: CASSAGANTEAFF. The CDR3 DNA follows: TGTGCCAGCAGTGCAGGGGCCAACACTGAAGCTTTCTTT. J is TRBJ1-1 and V is TRBV6-4; possibly TRBD1 for D (6 bases). Germline V gene lookup returns CDR1 MRHNA and CDR2 SNTAGT. This CDR3 spans 13 amino acids. The V end lost 4 bases, the J end lost 2 bases, and 8 bases lay between the germline ends.

The chain links TRBV9 to TRBJ1-1; D remains ambiguous. Between the trimmed V and J ends, which lost 3 bases and 6 bases, there was a span of 9 bases. The CDR3 runs to 12 residues. Germline-derived CDR1 and CDR2 are SGDLS and YYNGEE. The DNA of the CDR3 is TGTGCCAGCAGCGCGGACTTTTCTGAAGCTTTCTTT. Amino acids: CASSADFSEAFF.

The chain links TRBV24-1 to TRBJ2-1; D may be TRBD2 (5 bases). Germline CDR1 and CDR2: KGHDR and SFDVKD. V dropped 4 bases and J dropped 8 bases, with 23 bases sitting between them. The CDR3 has 17 residues. In DNA, the CDR3 is TGTGCCACCAGTGAAACCGGGCTACTATACCGTAGCGATGAGCAGTTCTTC. This translates into CATSETGLLYRSDEQFF.

The chain couples TRBV30 to TRBJ1-5; D may be TRBD1 (5 bases). Germline assignment: CDR1 GTSNPN and CDR2 SVGIG (reference sequence). Trimming left V 3 bases short and J 2 bases short, with 17 bases between. The CDR3 has 16 residues. CDR3 amino acids: CAWSERQGIGNQPQHF. The DNA of the CDR3 is TGTGCCTGGAGCGAACGTCAGGGTATTGGCAATCAGCCCCAGCATTTT.

The chain employs TRBV2 and TRBJ1-4; TRBD1 matches at 9 bases. J gave up 3 bases and V 8 bases, and 10 bases lay outside the gene matches. Per the germline V gene, CDR1 is SNHLY and CDR2 is FYNNEI. CDR3 length: 16 residues. CDR3 protein: CASGMIGQGSNEKLFF. In DNA form, the CDR3 reads TGTGCCAGCGGGATGATTGGACAGGGGTCTAATGAAAAACTGTTTTTT.

CDR3 in amino acids: CASRLASTGTQYF. CDR3 DNA: TGTGCCAGCAGACTAGCGTCAACGGGGACCCAGTACTTC. V gene TRBV12-3 or TRBV12-4 combines with J gene TRBJ2-5, with TRBD2 identical over 7 bases. This CDR3 comprises 13 residues. The V segment lost 6 bases and the J segment 7 bases; nucleotides outside the gene matches: 8.

The rearrangement links TRBV24-1 to TRBJ1-5; D gene ambiguous. This CDR3 comprises 14 residues. Trimming took 2 bases from V and 7 from J, leaving 11 bases between them. CDR1 and CDR2 (germline): KGHDR, SFDVKD. The CDR3 coding sequence is TGTGCCACCAGTGATTCGGGGTTAGGCCAGCCCCAGCATTTT. It translates to CATSDSGLGQPQHF.